What follows are 30 T cell receptor beta chains derived from one specimen sequenced in a study of regulatory T cells in long-lasting Graves disease. As to time point: newly diagnosed GD, antithyroid drugs for less than 3 months. Preparation of the TCR library used RNA extracted from PBMCs. Libraries of TCR beta came from iRepertoire HTBI primers plus Arm-PCR of CDR3 regions. TCRdb analysed the multiplex PCR reads with MiXCR anew, one entry per CDR3 protein. The data contain some 560,000 distinct CDR3 sequences, approximately 16% of them singletons. The data also belong to a second study, concerning T cells in Graves' hyperthyroidism and ophthalmopathy.

This material consisted of peripheral blood mononuclear cells (PBMCs), taken at new diagnosis, from a patient treated with antithyroid drugs. These receptors all stem from a woman aged 40-60 years with Graves disease.

At least ten counts were recorded for this clonotype. The J gene is TRBJ1-1, the V gene TRBV18; D gene ambiguous. This CDR3 is built from 12 residues. The V end was cut by 6 bases, the J end by 6 bases, with 11 bases between. Germline CDR1 KGHSH, CDR2 LQKENI. CDR3 DNA sequence: TGTGCCAGCTCCTCTTCGAATGCTGAAGCTTTCTTT. This sequence encodes CASSSSNAEAFF.

The rearrangement joins TRBV27 to TRBJ2-7; a weak D match, TRBD2 (7 bases). V dropped 10 bases and J dropped 6 bases, with 19 bases sitting between them. The CDR3 contains 13 residues. Germline CDR1 and CDR2: MNHEY and SMNVEV (reference sequence). In DNA, the CDR3 is TGTGCCACCAGGGGAGGGAATGGCCTCGAGCAGTACTTC. Its protein is CATRGGNGLEQYF.

This clonotype has only a few counts. Here the CDR3 reads CASKLNTGELFF. The DNA for the CDR3 is TGTGCCAGCAAGCTGAACACCGGGGAGCTGTTTTTT. The chain couples TRBV2 to TRBJ2-2; D gene uncertain. V was cut by 7 bases and J by 1 base, with 4 bases left in between. The CDR3 covers 12 residues. In germline, CDR1 is SNHLY, CDR2 FYNNEI.

CDR3 sequence: CASSQDVQGRNSGNTIYF. DNA for the CDR3: TGTGCCAGCAGCCAAGATGTACAGGGGAGGAACTCTGGAAACACCATATATTTT. The chain joins TRBV4-2 to TRBJ1-3, with 7 nucleotides matching TRBD1. CDR1 and CDR2 (germline): LGHNA, YNFKEQ. The junction had 8 bases not matched to a gene; V was cut back by 0 bases and J by 0 bases. The CDR3 is made up of 18 amino acids.

This clonotype was counted only a few times. The rearrangement uses TRBV19 and TRBJ1-4, with no clear D. The germline V gene encodes CDR1 LNHDA and CDR2 SQIVND (reference sequence). The CDR3 covers 13 residues. V lost 9 bases and J 4 bases, leaving 12 bases between the germline ends. CDR3: CASSPGYNEKLFF. In nucleotides, the CDR3 is TGTGCCAGCTCCCCCGGTTATAATGAAAAACTGTTTTTT.

This clonotype has a count of ten or more. V gene TRBV10-3 combines with J gene TRBJ2-3; 8 nucleotides agree with TRBD2. J gave up 3 bases and V 1 base, and 3 bases lay outside the gene matches. The CDR3 runs 15 residues. CDR1 is ENHRY and CDR2 is SYGVKD in the germline V gene. The CDR3 nucleotides are TGTGCCATCAGTGAGTTAGCGGGGCCGACAGATACGCAGTATTTT. It encodes CAISELAGPTDTQYF.

V is TRBV10-1 and J is TRBJ1-1; the match to TRBD1 covers 8 bases. CDR1 WNHNN and CDR2 SYGVQD come from the germline V gene (reference sequence). The CDR3 runs to 14 residues. V shed 1 base and J 5 bases; nucleotides not matched to a gene: 3. The CDR3 is CASSEFYRGTEAFF. CDR3 coding DNA: TGCGCCAGCAGTGAGTTCTACAGGGGGACTGAAGCTTTCTTT.

This clonotype has a count of ten or more. V usage is TRBV3-1 and J usage is TRBJ2-1; the match to TRBD2 covers 9 bases. The CDR3 has 14 amino acids. V lost 4 bases, J lost 7 bases, and 5 bases stayed unmatched. Germline CDR1 and CDR2: LGHDT and YNNKEL (reference sequence). DNA for the CDR3: TGTGCCAGCAGCCGCAGCGGGGGGACTAATGAGCAGTTCTTC. It encodes CASSRSGGTNEQFF.

This clonotype was recorded at least ten times. The V and J genes are TRBV2 and TRBJ2-5; no reliable D call. V was pared by 6 bases and J by 4 bases, with 12 bases between. CDR1 SNHLY and CDR2 FYNNEI come from the germline V gene. CDR3 size: 13 residues. CDR3: CASSSDWGETQYF. The CDR3 DNA follows: TGTGCCAGCAGCTCTGACTGGGGAGAGACCCAGTACTTC.

The rearrangement links TRBV15 to TRBJ1-2; perhaps TRBD1 as D (6 bases). This CDR3 has 13 residues. The V end was cut by 6 bases, the J end by 3 bases, with 11 bases between. The germline CDR1 and CDR2 sequences are LNHNV and YYDKDF (reference sequence). CDR3 sequence: CATSQTGHYGYTF. The CDR3 nucleotides read TGTGCCACCAGTCAGACAGGCCACTATGGCTACACCTTC.

This clonotype was found many times. The J gene is TRBJ1-2, the V gene TRBV19; D remains unclear. Germline CDR1 LNHDA, CDR2 SQIVND (reference sequence). The CDR3 consists of 15 residues. V lost 9 bases to trimming and J lost 5 bases, with 22 bases between them. The CDR3 reads CASDTSPSGPYGYTF. Here the CDR3 DNA reads TGTGCCAGCGATACTTCACCCTCCGGTCCGTATGGCTACACCTTC.

Comment on this clonotype: The conserved final phenylalanine or tryptophan is absent from the CDR3, which likely points to a read error. This sequence joins TRBV5-1 and TRBJ2-3, with D possibly TRBD1 on 6 matching bases. The CDR3 sequence is 15 residues long. Germline CDR1 SGHRS, CDR2 YFSETQ. V was cut by 0 bases and J by 2 bases, with 10 bases left in between. CDR3 bases: TGCGCCAGCAGCTTGGGGCAGGGGAACACAGATACGCAGTATCTT. This codes for CASSLGQGNTDTQYL.

In regard to this clonotype: The junction differs from germline at one of its ends, possibly a read error. The chain uses TRBV7-9 and TRBJ2-1, with 9 bases fitting TRBD1. Looked up from germline, CDR1 is SEHNR and CDR2 is FQNEAQ (reference sequence). This CDR3 is built from 12 residues. This CDR3 reads CASSSDRGEQFF. CDR3 coding DNA: TGTGCTAGCAGCTCGGACAGGGGTGAGCAGTTCTTC.

About this clonotype itself: A much larger clonotype is one base distant, so this may be a read error. The rearrangement links TRBV12-3 or TRBV12-4 to TRBJ2-5; 7 bases are a match to TRBD2. J lost 2 bases, V lost 7 bases, and 10 bases had no gene match. This CDR3 has 15 residues. As DNA, the CDR3 is TGTGCCAGCAAATATGGCGGGGGAAATCAAGAGACCCAGTACTTC. It is translated as CASKYGGGNQETQYF.

This clonotype occurred many times. The V gene is TRBV27, the J gene TRBJ2-3, with 7 bases aligning to TRBD2. CDR3 length: 13 residues. Germline V gene sequence: CDR1 MNHEY, CDR2 SMNVEV (reference sequence). J gave up 5 bases and V 6 bases, and 5 bases lay outside the gene matches. CDR3 nucleotides: TGTGCCAGCAGCACTAGCGTGTTAGATACGCAGTATTTT. Translation: CASSTSVLDTQYF.

The chain employs TRBV7-9 and TRBJ2-2; 10 bases agree with TRBD2. V was clipped by 4 bases and J by 4 bases; unmatched bases: 12. The germline V gene has CDR1 SEHNR and CDR2 FQNEAQ (reference sequence). The CDR3 spans 18 residues. CDR3 in amino acids: CASSSRGLAGAGTGELFF. DNA for the CDR3: TGTGCCAGCAGCTCCCGGGGGCTAGCGGGGGCCGGCACCGGGGAGCTGTTTTTT.

This clonotype appeared a few times. The chain recombines TRBV19 with TRBJ1-4; D gene unclear. V was shortened by 2 bases and J by 4 bases, with 11 bases between the two germline ends. The germline CDR1 and CDR2 sequences are LNHDA and SQIVND (reference sequence). The CDR3 has 15 amino acids. In DNA, the CDR3 is TGTGCCAGTAGTATAAACCAATTAGGTAATGAAAAACTGTTTTTT. This encodes CASSINQLGNEKLFF.

The chain has TRBV28 and TRBJ1-2; D remains ambiguous. Germline CDR1 and CDR2: MDHEN and SYDVKM. V lost 5 bases, J lost 6 bases, and 13 bases lay in between. The CDR3 covers 13 residues. This chain's CDR3 is CASSTPGKNGYTF. As DNA, the CDR3 is TGTGCCAGCAGTACCCCCGGGAAAAATGGCTACACCTTC.

This clonotype showed up many times. V gene TRBV6-1 combines with J gene TRBJ2-7; TRBD2 is a possible D gene (5 bases). This CDR3 is 15 amino acids long. Germline V lookup: CDR1 MNHNS, CDR2 SASEGT. V gave up 0 bases and J gave up 3 bases, with 12 bases separating them. CDR3 coding DNA: TGTGCCAGCAGTGAAGCCGGGGTATCAAACTACGAGCAGTACTTC. It encodes CASSEAGVSNYEQYF.

The V gene is TRBV6-9, the J gene TRBJ1-2; no firm D call. The CDR3 covers 15 residues. The V end lost 2 bases, the J end lost 0 bases, and 10 bases lay between the germline ends. The germline gives CDR1 MNHGY, CDR2 SVAAGI. CDR3 sequence: CASSYRAESNYGYTF. CDR3 coding DNA: TGTGCCAGCAGTTATCGGGCAGAATCTAACTATGGCTACACCTTC.

The chain carries TRBV6-1 and TRBJ2-2; D is unclear. Germline V lookup: CDR1 MNHNS, CDR2 SASEGT. The CDR3 extends over 16 amino acids. Trimming took off 11 bases at V and 2 bases at J, with 21 bases between the two ends. CDR3 bases: TGTGCCTCTGGAGAGGCTGGGAAGTTTAACACCGGGGAGCTGTTTTTT. Protein: CASGEAGKFNTGELFF.

This clonotype turned up a few times. This rearrangement joins TRBV5-1 to TRBJ2-5; 8 bases fit TRBD1. The CDR3 runs to 15 residues. Trimming removed 2 bases from V and 1 base from J; junction bases left unmatched: 4. Germline CDR1 is SGHRS and CDR2 is YFSETQ. The CDR3 region is CASSFGQGGQETQYF. CDR3 bases: TGCGCCAGCAGCTTCGGACAGGGAGGCCAAGAGACCCAGTACTTC. The full variable domain, rest sourced from reference TRBV5-1 and TRBJ2-5, is KAGVTQTPRYLIKTRGQQVTLSCSPISGHRSVSWYQQTPGQGLQFLFEYFSETQRNKGNFPGRFSGRQFSNSRSEMNVSTLELGDSALYLCASSFGQGGQETQYFGPGTRLLVL.

This sequence joins TRBV7-9 and TRBJ2-7; maybe TRBD1 (6 bases). The germline CDR1 and CDR2 sequences are SEHNR and FQNEAQ (reference sequence). Trimming took 3 bases from V and 0 from J, leaving 15 bases between them. This CDR3 is built from 16 residues. This chain's CDR3 is CASSFLAGESSYEQYF. The CDR3 nucleotides read TGTGCCAGCAGCTTCCTAGCAGGGGAAAGCTCCTACGAGCAGTACTTC. The full variable domain, with the rest looked up from reference TRBV7-9 and TRBJ2-7, is DTGVSQNPRHKITKRGQNVTFRCDPISEHNRLYWYRQTLGQGPEFLTYFQNEAQLEKSRLLSDRFSAERPKGSFSTLEIQRTEQGDSAMYLCASSFLAGESSYEQYFGPGTRLTVT.

The gene calls are TRBV2 and TRBJ2-5, with 8 bases aligning to TRBD1. V was pared by 9 bases and J by 7 bases, with 13 bases of the junction left unmatched. The V gene's germline CDR1 is SNHLY and CDR2 FYNNEI. The CDR3 has 14 residues. CDR3: CASQHRGNLGTQYF. The CDR3 DNA reads as TGTGCCAGTCAACACAGGGGGAACCTGGGGACCCAGTACTTC.

Turning to this clonotype: A much larger clone differs by one base, so this may be a read error. The V call is TRBV3-1, the J call TRBJ1-1; 10 nucleotides line up with TRBD1. Germline V CDR1 and CDR2: LGHDT, YNNKEL (reference sequence). This CDR3 contains 13 residues. Unmatched junction bases numbered 3, after V lost 8 bases and J lost 3 bases. The CDR3: CASGGTGDTEAFF. CDR3 in DNA: TGTGCCAGCGGCGGGACAGGGGACACTGAAGCTTTCTTT.

This clonotype appeared many times. Here the CDR3 reads CASSLGFSDGGPTEQYF. The CDR3 DNA reads TGTGCCAGCAGCTTAGGGTTTTCTGACGGGGGGCCGACAGAGCAGTACTTC. This sequence joins TRBV11-2 and TRBJ2-7; D is perhaps TRBD2 (7 bases). The CDR3 runs to 17 residues. V gave up 1 base and J gave up 7 bases, with 23 bases separating them. Germline CDR1 and CDR2: SGHAT and FQNNGV.

This clonotype was counted many times. The V and J genes are TRBV20-1 and TRBJ2-1; the D is unclear. Deletions cut 0 bases from V and 4 bases from J, with 4 bases between. Germline V CDR1 and CDR2: DFQATT, SNEGSKA (reference sequence). The CDR3 length is 12 residues. The CDR3 DNA follows: TGCAGTGCTAGAGACCAGTACAATGAGCAGTTCTTC. Its protein product is CSARDQYNEQFF.

This clonotype has a count of ten or more. The chain links TRBV12-3 or TRBV12-4 to TRBJ2-3, with D perhaps matching TRBD1 (6 bases). V was cut by 0 bases and J by 5 bases, with 12 bases left in between. The CDR3 contains 15 residues. The CDR3 is CASSLAGGGIDTQYF. The CDR3 nucleotides read TGTGCCAGCAGTTTAGCTGGGGGCGGTATAGATACGCAGTATTTT.

This clonotype showed up many times. The chain employs TRBV2 and TRBJ2-7; tentatively, D is TRBD1 or TRBD2 (5 bases each). CDR3 length: 12 residues. Germline V gene data show CDR1 as SNHLY and CDR2 as FYNNEI. V was shortened by 5 bases and J by 5 bases, with 10 bases between the two germline ends. The CDR3 reads CASSLLGHEQYF. CDR3 sequence (DNA): TGTGCCAGCAGTCTCTTGGGACACGAGCAGTACTTC.

This clonotype was counted ten times or more. J is TRBJ2-3 and V is TRBV18; TRBD1 is a possible D gene (6 bases). This CDR3 is 13 amino acids long. Germline lookup yields CDR1 KGHSH and CDR2 LQKENI. The V end lost 4 bases, the J end lost 2 bases, and 7 bases lay between the germline ends. The chain's CDR3 is CASSRTDTDTQYF. CDR3 DNA sequence: TGTGCCAGCTCACGGACAGACACAGATACGCAGTATTTT.